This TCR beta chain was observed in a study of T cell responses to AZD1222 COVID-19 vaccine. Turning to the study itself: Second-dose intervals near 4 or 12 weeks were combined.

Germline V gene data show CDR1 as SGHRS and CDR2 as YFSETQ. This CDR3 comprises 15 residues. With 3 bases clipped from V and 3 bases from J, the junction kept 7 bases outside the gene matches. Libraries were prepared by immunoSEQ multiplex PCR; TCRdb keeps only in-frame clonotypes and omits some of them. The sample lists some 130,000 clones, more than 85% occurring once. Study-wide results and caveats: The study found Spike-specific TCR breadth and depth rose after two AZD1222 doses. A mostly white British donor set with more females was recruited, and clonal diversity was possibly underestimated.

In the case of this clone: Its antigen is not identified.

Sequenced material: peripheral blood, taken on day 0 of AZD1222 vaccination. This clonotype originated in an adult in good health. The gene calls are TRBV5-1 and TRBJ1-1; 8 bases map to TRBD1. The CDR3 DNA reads TGCGCCAGCAGCTCGACAGGGGAGAGGGACACTGAAGCTTTCTTT. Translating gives CASSSTGERDTEAFF. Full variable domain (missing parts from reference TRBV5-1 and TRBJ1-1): KAGVTQTPRYLIKTRGQQVTLSCSPISGHRSVSWYQQTPGQGLQFLFEYFSETQRNKGNFPGRFSGRQFSNSRSEMNVSTLELGDSALYLCASSSTGERDTEAFFGQGTRLTVV.